The entry below describes one T cell receptor (beta chain). This clonotype showed up many times. Its antigen remains undetermined. The record has no base qualities; no much larger clone is one base away. This entry belongs to a study of T cells in Graves' hyperthyroidism and ophthalmopathy (dated by TCRdb to about 2019). A note on the overall study: Peripheral blood was collected at initial diagnosis, before any treatment. To identify TCR V-J signatures that set the groups apart, the researchers used a discovery cohort of 100 or so patients, made up of roughly 40 with Graves' ophthalmopathy and 57 with stable Graves' hyperthyroidism. An independent validation cohort of 18 to 20 hyperthyroidism patients and 17 patients who later progressed to ophthalmopathy tested prospective prediction of ophthalmopathy. For training and testing, the roughly 93 patients in the discovery cohort were randomly divided in a 7:3 ratio. The study also compared thyroid tissue and blood T-cell repertoires from five or six Graves' hyperthyroidism patients. After sampling, hyperthyroidism patients received methimazole starting at 30 mg daily, and ophthalmopathy patients received high-dose intravenous methylprednisolone. The paper reports TCR Vbeta CDR3 sequencing of approximately 140 peripheral blood samples: around 45 ophthalmopathy, roughly 74 hyperthyroidism and roughly 17 progressor patients. Broad study findings and their caveats: Sample size was not statistically predetermined, and investigators were not blinded to group allocation. A 13 V-J signature model separated ophthalmopathy from stable hyperthyroidism, with roughly 88% sensitivity and roughly 81% specificity in cross-validation and 80%/75% in testing. In validation, the model predicted progression to ophthalmopathy with 65% to 71% sensitivity and about 72% specificity, a median of about 6 months before onset. Most expanded thyroid clonotypes (frequency above 0.001) were also found in blood, which suggests that blood repertoires may mirror thyroid immune responses.

Stable Graves' hyperthyroidism was defined as the absence of progression to ophthalmopathy over 18 months of follow-up. Hyperthyroidism patients were aged 18 to 65 years and newly diagnosed, with disease duration of less than 2 months. Any patient with an uncontrolled infection, another autoimmune disease, pregnancy or lactation was excluded. Clinical symptoms, serum thyroxine and TRAb, thyroid ultrasound, and orbital computed tomography formed the basis for the diagnoses. Ficoll-Paque density gradient centrifugation was used to isolate PBMCs from around 10 ml of fresh peripheral blood. Trizol reagent was used to extract total RNA, and RNA quality was then checked on an Agilent 2100 Bioanalyzer. Amplification of TCR beta CDR3 regions was carried out from RNA transcripts. The TCR CDR3 was subjected to a first round of RT-PCR using the HTBI primer set and the Qiagen OneStep RT-PCR kit. Libraries were constructed in a second round of multiplex PCR, after which size selection and purification were carried out. Libraries were sequenced paired-end with 100 bp reads on an Illumina HiSeq2000. For the original study's pipeline: SOAPnuke was used to process the raw data, throwing out any read that contained adapters or uncalled bases, had a mean Phred below 15, or lacked an exact constant-primer or identifier match. COPE v1.2.5 was used to merge the high-quality paired reads, and each unique nucleotide sequence was defined as a clonotype. MiTCR v1.1 was used to align clonotypes to the IMGT TRBV, TRBD and TRBJ reference segments. The analysis was restricted to V-J combinations with a frequency above 0.0001, which together covered approximately 99% of the repertoires. The TCS score was defined as F50 (clonal expansion) divided by E x V (chaos), with BLOSUM62-based TCRdist calculated between CDR3 peptides within each V-J. Welch's t-statistics and random forest reduced around 510 V-J features to fewer than 15, which were used in a naive Bayes classifier (R e1071). Clones were called with MiXCR by TCRdb after fastp trimmed the public reads at Q25, and only in-frame beta chains were retained. Every distinct CDR3 protein forms one entry, paired with its most common genes and DNA. The V and J calls come from TCRdb's annotation, not from the publication. This sample gives 600,000 to 750,000 distinct CDR3 sequences in total; about 18% of them show up just once. Of the sample, about 14% falls within the top ten clones.

Sequencing was done on a sample of blood. The sequence was obtained from a man aged 50 or older with Graves' hyperthyroidism.

CDR3 loop: CSARDSGAPEAFF. The DNA reads TGCAGTGCTAGAGATTCCGGGGCCCCTGAAGCTTTCTTT. Recombination joined TRBV20-1 with TRBJ1-1, with a tentative D gene TRBD1 over 5 matching bases. For CDR1 and CDR2, the germline V gene (reference sequence) lists DFQATT and SNEGSKA. The CDR3 spans 13 residues, from the cysteine through the phenylalanine. Only the CDR3 DNA stays, 39 bases, in frame from base 1. V lost 0 bases and J lost 6 bases; the stretch between them is 11 bases long.